These 8 T cell receptor beta chains were all obtained from the same sample, sequenced in a study of Ad26.COV2.S vaccination and SARS-CoV-2 variants. Sequencing used immunoSEQ multiplex PCR; TCRdb keeps in-frame clones, though not all of them. Of around 300,000 clones listed, 80% to 90% are singletons. Treatment indicated: 15 to 20 received Ad26.COV2.S at low or high dose, single or two shots; a few received placebo; per-sample allocation not given. Material that was analyzed had been drawn on day 63 after the first vaccine or placebo injection. The material sequenced was peripheral blood, taken in a trial of Ad26.COV2.S vaccine versus placebo. The source is a person between 18 and 65 years old who received the Ad26.COV2.S COVID-19 vaccine or a placebo.

The V and J genes are TRBV7-2 and TRBJ2-1, with no clear D. The V end was cut by 3 bases, the J end by 5 bases, with 11 bases between. The germline V gene has CDR1 SGHTA and CDR2 FQGNSA. CDR3 length: 14 amino acids. The CDR3 loop reads CASSFGGENNEQFF. DNA for the CDR3: TGTGCCAGCAGCTTCGGCGGAGAAAACAATGAGCAGTTCTTC.

The genes are TRBV7-3 and TRBJ2-3; no clear D gene. The V gene's germline CDR1 is SGHTA and CDR2 FQGTGA. This CDR3 is 12 amino acids long. Trimming took 0 bases from V and 5 from J, leaving 3 bases between them. The CDR3 region has the DNA TGTGCCAGCAGCTTAACGCAAGATACGCAGTATTTT. As protein: CASSLTQDTQYF.

With regard to this clone: Possible read error: a much larger clone is one base away. The genes are TRBV14 and TRBJ2-7; D remains ambiguous. V lost 4 bases to trimming and J lost 0 bases, with 1 base between them. Germline-derived CDR1 and CDR2 are SGHDN and FVKESK. The CDR3 totals 11 residues. In DNA, the CDR3 is TGTGCCAGCAGCCCCTCCTACGAGCAGTACTTC. This encodes CASSPSYEQYF.

This chain's CDR3 is CSVVPVGGYGYTF. The CDR3 bases are TGCAGCGTTGTTCCGGTGGGCGGGTATGGCTACACCTTC. This rearrangement joins TRBV29-1 to TRBJ1-2; no reliable D call. Trimming took 4 bases from V and 5 from J, leaving 14 bases between them. The CDR3 contains 13 residues. Germline-derived CDR1 and CDR2 are SQVTM and ANQGSEA.

The chain carries TRBV6-5 and TRBJ2-7; either TRBD1 or TRBD2 may fit D (5 bases each). Germline-derived CDR1 and CDR2 are MNHEY and SVGAGI. This CDR3 contains 12 residues. V lost 7 bases and J lost 2, with 9 bases in between. The CDR3 sequence: CASMKGPYEQYF. The CDR3 nucleotides read TGTGCCAGCATGAAGGGACCCTACGAGCAGTACTTC.

The CDR3 is CASSPQGGDGSPLHF. The CDR3 DNA follows: TGTGCCAGCAGCCCCCAAGGGGGGGATGGTTCACCCCTCCACTTT. The chain couples TRBV3-1 (or the pseudogene TRBV3-2) to TRBJ1-6; D perhaps matches TRBD1 (6 bases). Germline CDR1 reads LGHDT; CDR2 reads YNNKEL (reference sequence). With 4 bases removed from V and 9 bases from J, the gap between germline ends came to 16 bases. CDR3 length: 15 amino acids.

V and J are TRBV11-2 and TRBJ1-2; the D is unclear. The length of the CDR3 is 13 residues. CDR1 and CDR2 from the germline V gene are SGHAT and FQNNGV. Trimming stripped 8 bases from V and 6 bases from J, with 16 bases between. The CDR3 nucleotides read TGTGCCAGCGAGAGGCAGTTCCTTGATGGCTACACCTTC. Its protein product is CASERQFLDGYTF.

The CDR3 DNA reads TGTGCCAGCAGCCAAGCGGTCCGGACAGGGGACTATGGCTACACCTTC. Its protein product is CASSQAVRTGDYGYTF. This rearrangement joins TRBV3-1 (or the pseudogene TRBV3-2) to TRBJ1-2; 9 bases agree with TRBD1. The CDR3 is made up of 16 amino acids. Germline lookup yields CDR1 LGHDT and CDR2 YNNKEL (reference sequence). The V gene end was trimmed by 1 base and the J gene end by 3 bases; junction bases not matched to a gene: 6.